The 20 T cell receptor beta chains reported below all come from one sample, sequenced in a study of shared clonotypes between healthy human individuals. The method was immunoSEQ multiplex PCR; TCRdb's version includes in-frame clones alone and lacks a portion of them. The sample comprises roughly 490,000 clones, 60% to 85% of which are singletons, and 10% to 15% rests with the top ten. Sequenced input: PBMCs. The receptor source for this set is a woman aged 40 to 49 in good health. Some clones in this sample may be carry-over from other donors' samples.

This clone was seen only a few times. The chain is built from TRBV30 and TRBJ1-4; 12 bases agree with TRBD1. With V trimmed by 3 bases and J by 7 bases, 3 bases remained unmatched. The CDR3 has 14 amino acids. Germline-derived CDR1 and CDR2 are GTSNPN and SVGIG (reference sequence). CDR3 sequence (DNA): TGTGCCTGGAGGAGGGACAGGGGGCTTGAAAAACTGTTTTTT. Translated: CAWRRDRGLEKLFF.

This clone has a handful of counts. The chain is built from TRBV5-1 and TRBJ2-7, with D hard to call. The CDR3 covers 14 residues. V was shortened by 0 bases and J by 7 bases, with 14 bases between the two germline ends. Looked up from germline, CDR1 is SGHRS and CDR2 is YFSETQ. CDR3 residues: CASSLGFGVREQYF. CDR3 DNA sequence: TGCGCCAGCAGCTTGGGTTTTGGGGTGAGGGAGCAGTACTTC.

This sequence joins TRBV18 and TRBJ2-5; D could derive from TRBD1 or TRBD2 (7 bases each). From germline, CDR1 is KGHSH and CDR2 LQKENI. V was pared by 8 bases and J by 5 bases, with 21 bases between. The CDR3 extends over 15 amino acids. CDR3 DNA sequence: TGTGCCAGCGGAAGACTTGACAGGGAGGGGGAGACCCAGTACTTC. Encoded protein: CASGRLDREGETQYF.

J is TRBJ1-4 and V is TRBV29-1; unclear D gene. The CDR3 is 13 amino acids. Germline loops: CDR1 SQVTM, CDR2 ANQGSEA. Trimming left V 7 bases short and J 5 bases short, with 14 bases between. The CDR3 coding sequence is TGCAGCGCCGCCCGGGCGATGAATGAAAAACTGTTTTTT. Translated: CSAARAMNEKLFF.

The rearrangement links TRBV30 to TRBJ2-4, with 7 nucleotides matching TRBD1. This CDR3 has 16 amino acids. V gave up 1 base and J gave up 0 bases; unmatched junction bases: 6. CDR1 is GTSNPN, CDR2 SVGIG, per germline (reference sequence). The CDR3 region is CAWSATGDLAKNIQYF. The DNA for the CDR3 is TGTGCCTGGAGTGCCACAGGGGACCTAGCCAAAAACATTCAGTACTTC.

The chain joins TRBV7-9 to TRBJ1-1; D is unclear. In germline, CDR1 is SEHNR, CDR2 FQNEAQ (reference sequence). This CDR3 region has 14 residues. Trimming cost V 5 bases and J 11 bases, with 21 bases left between them. Written as DNA, the CDR3 is TGTGCCAGCAGCCCCACCAACGTCCAAACTGGGGCTTTCTTT. This encodes CASSPTNVQTGAFF.

The gene calls are TRBV27 and TRBJ2-3, with D tentatively TRBD1 (6 bases). The CDR3 covers 21 residues. Germline V CDR1 and CDR2: MNHEY, SMNVEV (reference sequence). V shed 7 bases and J shed 0 bases, with 32 bases lying between them. Here the CDR3 DNA reads TGTGCCAGCACATACTACCGCCTCGACAGGCGAGGGACCCAGAGCACAGATACGCAGTATTTT. Translated: CASTYYRLDRRGTQSTDTQYF.

CDR3 in DNA: TGTGCCAGCTCGCTCCTCCCCTTGACCGACCTGAATTCACCCCTCCACTTT. Encoded protein: CASSLLPLTDLNSPLHF. The J gene is TRBJ1-6, the V gene TRBV18; D is uncertain. Trimming pared 6 bases from V and 7 bases from J, leaving 22 bases between. CDR3 length: 17 amino acids. Germline assignment: CDR1 KGHSH and CDR2 LQKENI.

For this clone: A read error is the likely source, as a far larger clone sits one nucleotide away. The chain recombines TRBV29-1 with TRBJ1-2; no reliable D call. Germline CDR1 reads SQVTM; CDR2 reads ANQGSEA. The CDR3 consists of 11 residues. V gave up 7 bases and J gave up 2 bases, with 8 bases separating them. The CDR3 DNA is TGCAGCGAGTCCTTAAACTATGGCTACACCTTC. Translation: CSESLNYGYTF.

A remark on this clone: This likely traces to a read error, being one base from a far larger clone. The rearrangement uses TRBV5-1 and TRBJ1-2; D is possibly TRBD1 (6 bases). The V end lost 5 bases, the J end lost 8 bases, and 22 bases lay between the germline ends. CDR3 length: 15 amino acids. In germline, CDR1 is SGHRS, CDR2 YFSETQ. Written as DNA, the CDR3 is TGCGCCAGCAGTCCGTCGGGCGCAGGGGTTTACGGCTACACCTTC. It is translated as CASSPSGAGVYGYTF.

This sequence joins TRBV18 and TRBJ2-6; maybe TRBD1 (6 bases). This CDR3 spans 17 amino acids. V was cut by 2 bases and J by 0 bases, with 11 bases left in between. Germline loops: CDR1 KGHSH, CDR2 LQKENI. The CDR3 reads CASSPGQPNSGANVLTF. For the CDR3, the DNA is TGTGCCAGCTCACCAGGACAGCCGAACTCTGGGGCCAACGTCCTGACTTTC.

This clone was seen at least ten times. The chain has TRBV4-2 and TRBJ2-7, with 10 nucleotides matching TRBD2. Germline V gene sequence: CDR1 LGHNA, CDR2 YNFKEQ. The CDR3 spans 16 residues. V lost 1 base and J lost 3; bases outside the gene matches: 6. CDR3 amino acids: CASSQVLRTSGYEQYF. The CDR3 coding sequence is TGTGCCAGCAGCCAAGTCCTGCGGACTAGCGGCTACGAGCAGTACTTC.

For this clone: This may come from a read error, since a much larger clone is one base off. The chain combines TRBV29-1 with TRBJ2-7; 8 bases match TRBD1. This CDR3 contains 13 residues. Losses at the gene ends were 8 bases for V and 0 bases for J; bases not matched to a gene: 6. Looked up from germline, CDR1 is SQVTM and CDR2 is ANQGSEA. The CDR3 DNA reads as TGCAGCATGGCCACAGGGGGCTCCTACGAGCAGTACTTC. It yields the protein CSMATGGSYEQYF.

J is TRBJ1-2 and V is TRBV30; TRBD1 is a possible D gene (5 bases). Trimming removed 5 bases from V and 10 bases from J, with 11 bases in between. Germline values: CDR1 GTSNPN, CDR2 SVGIG (reference sequence). The CDR3 consists of 10 residues. In DNA, the CDR3 is TGTGCCTGGGAGGGGCCGGTCTACACCTTC. This gives the protein CAWEGPVYTF.

The chain is built from TRBV7-9 and TRBJ1-3; D possibly corresponds to TRBD1 (6 bases). The CDR3 runs to 15 residues. Germline CDR1 reads SEHNR; CDR2 reads FQNEAQ (reference sequence). V was clipped by 5 bases and J by 1 base, with 12 bases between them. DNA for the CDR3: TGTGCCAGCAGCCCGAGGGGGATTTCTGGAAACACCATATATTTT. This sequence encodes CASSPRGISGNTIYF.

This chain links TRBV30 with TRBJ1-2; 8 nucleotides agree with TRBD1. The V gene end was trimmed by 3 bases and the J gene end by 4 bases; junction bases not matched to a gene: 13. Germline-derived CDR1 and CDR2 are GTSNPN and SVGIG (reference sequence). The CDR3 covers 16 residues. The CDR3 spells CAWSTISGGAGYGYTF. In DNA, the CDR3 is TGTGCCTGGAGCACGATCTCAGGGGGCGCCGGCTATGGCTACACCTTC.

The chain combines TRBV29-1 with TRBJ2-2; unclear D gene. V lost 3 bases to trimming and J lost 5 bases, with 10 bases between them. CDR3 length equals 13 residues. CDR1 SQVTM and CDR2 ANQGSEA come from the germline V gene. The CDR3 bases are TGCAGCGTTGATTTAGGCCAGACCGGGGAGCTGTTTTTT. Translating gives CSVDLGQTGELFF.

Note on this clone: This may be a read error: a much more frequent sequence differs by one nucleotide. In the same sample, other DNA sequences code for this CDR3. The chain carries TRBV25-1 and TRBJ2-7, with TRBD1 identical over 10 bases. Unmatched junction bases numbered 11, after V lost 2 bases and J lost 4 bases. The CDR3 sequence is 17 residues long. CDR1 and CDR2 from the germline V gene are MGHDK and SYGVNS. DNA of the CDR3: TGTGCCAGCAGTGAAATGGGGACAGGGGAAATAAGTTACGAGCAGTACTTC. Its protein product is CASSEMGTGEISYEQYF.

This clone was observed a single time. The chain couples TRBV15 to TRBJ2-7; D gene ambiguous. The CDR3 spans 13 residues. CDR1 is LNHNV and CDR2 is YYDKDF in the germline V gene (reference sequence). V was shortened by 1 base and J by 1 base, with 5 bases between the two germline ends. Here the CDR3 DNA reads TGTGCCACCAGCAGAGCAATTTCCTACGAGCAGTACTTC. Amino acid sequence: CATSRAISYEQYF.

The genes are TRBV7-8 and TRBJ1-4; D ambiguous. The germline V gene has CDR1 SGHVS and CDR2 FQNEAQ. The length of the CDR3 is 16 residues. V dropped 2 bases and J dropped 0 bases, with 10 bases sitting between them. Here the CDR3 reads CASSLWEGATNEKLFF. The CDR3 DNA reads TGTGCCAGCAGCTTATGGGAGGGAGCAACTAATGAAAAACTGTTTTTT.